These T cell receptor beta chains were read from a single sample in a study of neoadjuvant anti-PD-1 for oral cavity cancer. The protocol was immunoSEQ multiplex PCR, while the TCRdb copy is restricted to in-frame clones and leaves out a portion. The sample carries over 5,500 clones, 74% recorded once. This specimen was PBMCs, taken before nivolumab (anti-PD-1) treatment. The source is a person aged 40-85 years with oral cavity squamous cell carcinoma. Both conserved end residues are part of each CDR3. The order of the fields is D gene, J gene, CDR3 length, V gene, clone size, CDR3 protein, CDR3 DNA. A D gene is named only where the DNA matches it firmly. Clone size is stated in some rows and not others, as once, few, many or a class when expanded.

TRBD1 TRBJ1-1 14 TRBV30 . CAWSSGSGGSEAFF TGTGCCTGGAGTTCCGGCTCAGGGGGGTCCGAAGCTTTCTTT
TRBD1 TRBJ2-1 14 TRBV2 . CASRRDRGLGEQFF TGTGCCAGCAGACGGGACAGGGGACTCGGTGAGCAGTTCTTC
. TRBJ1-4 15 TRBV19 few CASSIGGEINEKLFF TGTGCCAGTAGTATAGGTGGAGAAATTAATGAAAAACTGTTTTTT
TRBD1 TRBJ2-5 14 TRBV5-1 . CASSEGQGGETQYF TGCGCCAGCAGCGAAGGACAGGGGGGAGAGACCCAGTACTTC
. TRBJ2-1 18 TRBV11-3 . CASSFGGGVNSSYNEQFF TGTGCCAGCAGCTTTGGCGGGGGCGTTAACAGCTCCTACAATGAGCAGTTCTTC
. TRBJ2-7 15 TRBV6-5 . CASSQSERVTYEQYF TGTGCCAGCAGTCAGAGTGAGAGGGTAACCTACGAGCAGTACTTC
. TRBJ1-6 13 TRBV6-1 few CASSEGKNSPLHF TGTGCCAGCAGTGAAGGGAAAAATTCACCCCTCCACTTT
. TRBJ1-5 13 TRBV29-1 . CSISWGDGQPQHF TGCAGCATATCTTGGGGAGACGGGCAGCCCCAGCATTTT
. TRBJ1-2 14 TRBV5-1 . CASSPLRDHYGYTF TGCGCCAGCAGTCCCTTGAGGGATCACTATGGCTACACCTTC
. TRBJ2-1 15 TRBV6-4 . CASSDSSGSYNEQFF TGTGCCAGCAGTGACTCTAGCGGCTCCTACAATGAGCAGTTCTTC
. TRBJ2-2 14 TRBV14 . CASSLQGITGELFF TGTGCCAGCAGCTTGCAGGGGATCACCGGGGAGCTGTTTTTT
TRBD1 TRBJ2-1 17 TRBV6-4 . CASSVYFTGQTSGEQFF TGTGCCAGCAGTGTATACTTTACGGGACAGACCAGTGGTGAGCAGTTCTTC
. TRBJ2-3 17 TRBV4-3 . CASSQDKGTPWTDTQYF TGCGCCAGCAGCCAAGATAAGGGGACACCCTGGACAGATACGCAGTATTTT
TRBD1 TRBJ2-1 13 TRBV6-1 . CASSPTGDNEQFF TGTGCCAGCAGTCCGACAGGGGACAATGAGCAGTTCTTC
. TRBJ2-7 14 TRBV7-6 . CASSRTLQGGEQYF TGTGCCAGCAGCCGCACCCTACAGGGAGGCGAGCAGTACTTC
. TRBJ2-2 14 TRBV7-2 . CASSFGENTGELFF TGTGCCAGCAGCTTCGGGGAGAACACCGGGGAGCTGTTTTTT
. TRBJ2-7 15 TRBV19 . CASSMSRGSAYEQYF TGTGCCAGTAGTATGTCCAGGGGCTCCGCCTACGAGCAGTACTTC
. TRBJ1-6 16 TRBV5-4 . CASSPGASSYNSPLHF TGTGCCAGCAGCCCCGGGGCGAGCTCCTATAATTCACCCCTCCACTTT
. TRBJ2-2 13 TRBV11-3 . CASSLDATGELFF TGTGCCAGCAGCTTAGACGCGACCGGGGAGCTGTTTTTT
. TRBJ2-6 16 TRBV28 . CASSWPGSSGANVLTF TGTGCCAGCAGTTGGCCAGGGTCATCTGGGGCCAACGTCCTGACTTTC
TRBD1 TRBJ2-3 16 TRBV7-9 . CASSLGDRSSTDTQYF TGTGCCAGCAGCTTAGGGGACAGGTCTAGCACAGATACGCAGTATTTT
. TRBJ2-5 13 TRBV13 . CASSLRGERTQYF TGTGCCAGCAGCTTACGAGGGGAACGTACCCAGTACTTC
TRBD1 TRBJ2-2 15 TRBV19 . CASSIRDRYTGELFF TGTGCCAGTAGTATCAGGGACAGATACACCGGGGAGCTGTTTTTT
. TRBJ1-5 15 TRBV4-2 . CASSQVGQAGQPQHF TGTGCCAGCAGCCAAGTGGGCCAGGCAGGCCAGCCCCAGCATTTT
. TRBJ2-7 13 TRBV7-2 . CASSLRGYDEQYF TGTGCCAGCAGCTTGAGGGGATACGACGAGCAGTACTTC
. TRBJ2-2 11 TRBV30 few CAWSGEFELFF TGTGCCTGGAGTGGTGAATTTGAGCTGTTTTTT
. TRBJ1-4 16 TRBV9 . CASSGAGGPSNEKLFF TGTGCCAGCAGCGGTGCGGGCGGGCCTTCTAATGAAAAACTGTTTTTT
. TRBJ1-3 15 TRBV7-2 . CASSRQVGAGNTIYF TGTGCCAGCAGCAGACAGGTGGGAGCCGGAAACACCATATATTTT
TRBD1 TRBJ1-1 16 TRBV5-1 . CASSLMDRGQGTEAFF TGCGCCAGCAGCTTGATGGACAGGGGGCAAGGCACTGAAGCTTTCTTT
TRBD1 TRBJ2-7 16 TRBV7-3 once CASSLAGQGAPYEQYF TGTGCCAGCAGCTTAGCCGGACAGGGGGCGCCCTACGAGCAGTACTTC
. TRBJ2-3 13 TRBV10-3 . CAISGQSTDTQYF TGTGCCATCAGTGGACAGAGCACAGATACGCAGTATTTT
. TRBJ1-1 13 TRBV29-1 large CSAKTGGSTEAFF TGCAGCGCCAAGACAGGAGGGAGCACTGAAGCTTTCTTT
TRBD1 TRBJ1-2 15 TRBV5-6 . CASSFAGQGSYGYTF TGTGCCAGCAGCTTCGCGGGACAGGGGAGCTATGGCTACACCTTC
. TRBJ2-7 14 TRBV6-6 . CASSYSTGPYEQYF TGTGCCAGCAGTTACTCGACGGGACCCTACGAGCAGTACTTC
TRBD2 TRBJ2-3 16 TRBV9 . CASSVGSGGLTDTQYF TGTGCCAGCAGCGTGGGTAGCGGGGGCCTCACAGATACGCAGTATTTT
. TRBJ2-7 14 TRBV4-3 once CASSPQPGNYEQYF TGCGCCAGCAGCCCCCAGCCAGGTAACTACGAGCAGTACTTC
. TRBJ2-7 14 TRBV5-6 . CASSWGRGGYEQYF TGTGCCAGCAGCTGGGGAAGGGGTGGGTACGAGCAGTACTTC
. TRBJ2-1 15 TRBV10-2 medium-sized CAILQGLSSYNEQFF TGCGCCATACTCCAGGGGCTTTCCTCCTACAATGAGCAGTTCTTC
TRBD1 TRBJ2-1 14 TRBV7-2 . CASNRDSPYNEQFF TGTGCCAGCAACCGGGACAGCCCCTACAATGAGCAGTTCTTC
. TRBJ2-3 16 TRBV4-3 . CASSPGRAGGTDTQYF TGCGCCAGCAGCCCCGGCAGGGCAGGGGGCACAGATACGCAGTATTTT
. TRBJ2-2 16 TRBV5-8 . CASSRRPLTNTGELFF TGTGCCAGCAGCCGTCGACCACTGACGAACACCGGGGAGCTGTTTTTT
TRBD1 TRBJ2-1 16 TRBV7-9 . CASSHRQGMSYNEQFF TGTGCCAGCAGCCACAGACAGGGAATGAGCTACAATGAGCAGTTCTTC
TRBD2 TRBJ2-1 15 TRBV5-1 . CASSLGGGLYNEQFF TGCGCCAGCAGCTTGGGCGGGGGTCTCTACAATGAGCAGTTCTTC
TRBD2 TRBJ2-1 15 TRBV7-9 . CATDAGTSGLNEQFF TGTGCCACCGACGCCGGGACTAGCGGGCTCAATGAGCAGTTCTTC
. TRBJ1-4 17 TRBV9 . CASSLPTGGGVGEKLFF TGTGCCAGCAGCCTTCCGACGGGGGGAGGAGTCGGAGAAAAACTGTTTTTT
TRBD1 TRBJ1-2 15 TRBV19 . CASSMVDRGGYGYTF TGTGCCAGTAGTATGGTGGACAGGGGAGGCTATGGCTACACCTTC
TRBD2 TRBJ2-3 15 TRBV7-3 . CASSLLGGASDTQYF TGTGCCAGCAGCTTACTCGGGGGGGCTTCAGATACGCAGTATTTT
. TRBJ1-1 11 TRBV28 few CASIWGTEAFF TGTGCCAGCATCTGGGGAACTGAAGCTTTCTTT
. TRBJ1-4 14 TRBV7-9 . CASSLSGGGEKLFF TGTGCCAGCAGCTTATCCGGGGGAGGTGAAAAACTGTTTTTT